Below are 27 T cell receptor beta chains sequenced from a single sample in a study of T-cell reconstitution after alpha-beta-depleted transplantation in children. Preparation of the TCRbeta library involved a method that used unique molecular identifiers. TCRdb re-derived calls from the PCR reads in MiXCR, one entry per CDR3 protein. The sample includes about 420,000 distinct CDR3 sequences, roughly 17% of them seen just once. This sample comprised PBMCs, mostly from graft donor cells, obtained 360 days after TCRalphabeta/CD19-depleted stem cell transplant. These receptor sequences come from a boy in the first two years of life who had a stem cell transplant for Wiskott-Aldrich syndrome, so the T cells may come from the graft donor.

V and J are TRBV15 and TRBJ2-7; D possibly uses TRBD1 or TRBD2 (5 bases each). With 2 bases removed from V and 2 bases from J, the gap between germline ends came to 16 bases. The CDR3 extends over 16 amino acids. Germline lookup yields CDR1 LNHNV and CDR2 YYDKDF (reference sequence). The CDR3 spells CATSRTIRDRPYEQYF. CDR3 bases: TGTGCCACCAGCAGAACTATCCGGGACCGACCCTACGAGCAGTACTTC.

The chain links TRBV6-2 or TRBV6-3 to TRBJ2-3, with D possibly matching TRBD2 (6 bases). Germline-derived CDR1 and CDR2 are MNHEY and SVGEGT. V shed 0 bases and J shed 3 bases, with 13 bases lying between them. This CDR3 is built from 16 residues. CDR3 sequence reads: CASSYSSRAGTDTQYF. CDR3 sequence (DNA): TGTGCCAGCAGTTACTCATCTAGGGCGGGGACAGATACGCAGTATTTT.

In its sample, this clonotype was seen a few times. V is TRBV20-1 and J is TRBJ2-5; either TRBD1 or TRBD2 may fit D (5 bases each). The germline gives CDR1 DFQATT, CDR2 SNEGSKA (reference sequence). The CDR3 sequence is 13 residues long. V lost 6 bases and J lost 2, with 13 bases in between. CDR3 in amino acids: CSARDGLQETQYF. For the CDR3, the DNA is TGCAGTGCGAGGGACGGTTTACAAGAGACCCAGTACTTC.

This clonotype has only a few counts. The chain has TRBV3-1 and TRBJ2-5, with D tentatively TRBD1 (6 bases). The CDR3 extends over 15 amino acids. Germline CDR1 LGHDT, CDR2 YNNKEL (reference sequence). Deletions cut 3 bases from V and 5 bases from J, with 16 bases between. The CDR3 loop is CASSQAQGSWETQYF. For the CDR3, the DNA is TGTGCCAGCAGCCAGGCCCAGGGGAGCTGGGAGACCCAGTACTTC.

The chain combines TRBV5-8 with TRBJ2-7; no clear D gene. Germline V gene lookup returns CDR1 SGHTS and CDR2 YDEGEE. The CDR3 sequence is 16 residues long. Deletions cut 4 bases from V and 3 bases from J, with 20 bases between. Here the CDR3 reads CASSREGHSDFYEQYF. For the CDR3, the DNA is TGTGCCAGCAGCCGTGAAGGGCACAGTGACTTCTACGAGCAGTACTTC.

This clonotype was detected many times. This rearrangement joins TRBV20-1 to TRBJ1-2; 10 nucleotides match TRBD1. V lost 6 bases and J lost 3; bases outside the gene matches: 13. The V gene's germline CDR1 is DFQATT and CDR2 SNEGSKA (reference sequence). This CDR3 has 16 amino acids. Here the CDR3 DNA reads TGCAGTGCGGGTTGGGACAGGGGCCTCGGATACTATGGCTACACCTTC. As protein: CSAGWDRGLGYYGYTF.

CDR3 sequence reads: CASSLAPGLAGGFSYNEQFF. The DNA of the CDR3 is TGTGCCAGCAGTTTAGCCCCGGGACTAGCGGGAGGGTTCTCCTACAATGAGCAGTTCTTC. The chain has TRBV12-3 or TRBV12-4 and TRBJ2-1; 16 bases map to TRBD2. Trimming at V came to 0 bases and at J to 0 bases, leaving 5 bases not matched to a gene. The CDR3 covers 20 residues.

This chain uses TRBV20-1 with TRBJ1-1, with D unresolved. V shed 4 bases and J shed 6 bases, with 15 bases lying between them. Germline CDR1 DFQATT, CDR2 SNEGSKA (reference sequence). CDR3 length: 13 amino acids. This CDR3 is CSAKPRGPAEAFF. The CDR3 bases are TGCAGTGCTAAACCCCGTGGCCCAGCTGAAGCTTTCTTT.

The V gene is TRBV13, the J gene TRBJ1-3; tentative D call: TRBD1 (5 bases). This CDR3 is built from 16 residues. The germline V gene encodes CDR1 PRHDT and CDR2 FYEKMQ (reference sequence). Trimming stripped 5 bases from V and 0 bases from J, with 14 bases between. The CDR3 region is CASSRQGDPSGNTIYF. The CDR3 coding sequence is TGTGCCAGCAGCCGCCAGGGTGACCCCTCTGGAAACACCATATATTTT.

This clonotype was seen only a few times. The V gene is TRBV14, the J gene TRBJ1-1; a weak D match, TRBD1 (5 bases). Per the germline V gene, CDR1 is SGHDN and CDR2 is FVKESK. The CDR3 is 15 residues long. V lost 2 bases, J lost 4 bases, and 14 bases lay in between. The CDR3 is CASSQLIGRGTEAFF. Written as DNA, the CDR3 is TGTGCCAGCAGCCAATTGATTGGGAGGGGCACTGAAGCTTTCTTT.

Only a few counts were recorded for this clonotype. The chain carries TRBV12-3 or TRBV12-4 and TRBJ2-7; D may be TRBD2 (5 bases). The CDR3 is 14 amino acids. V was shortened by 1 base and J by 3 bases, with 10 bases between the two germline ends. CDR3 residues: CASSLGAGDYEQYF. Written as DNA, the CDR3 is TGTGCCAGCAGTTTAGGTGCCGGGGACTACGAGCAGTACTTC.

The V and J genes are TRBV11-2 and TRBJ1-2; no firm D call. The CDR3 is 13 residues long. V gave up 0 bases and J gave up 3 bases, with 5 bases separating them. Per the germline V gene, CDR1 is SGHAT and CDR2 is FQNNGV. The CDR3, as DNA: TGTGCCAGCAGCTTAGAACGGCACTATGGCTACACCTTC. Its protein is CASSLERHYGYTF.

The chain links TRBV4-1 to TRBJ2-7; perhaps TRBD1 as D (6 bases). Germline V gives CDR1 MGHRA, CDR2 YSYEKL. The CDR3 sequence is 16 residues long. The V end was cut by 0 bases, the J end by 3 bases, with 15 bases between. The CDR3 here is CASSQDLSDSGYEQYF. DNA for the CDR3: TGCGCCAGCAGCCAAGACCTTTCGGACAGTGGCTACGAGCAGTACTTC.

The table lists this clonotype with a few counts. This chain uses TRBV12-3 or TRBV12-4 with TRBJ1-5; the D gene is possibly TRBD1 (5 bases). CDR3 length: 15 amino acids. Trimming cost V 5 bases and J 0 bases, with 11 bases left between them. In DNA form, the CDR3 reads TGTGCCAGCAGTGGGGCCTTATATAGCAATCAGCCCCAGCATTTT. It translates to CASSGALYSNQPQHF.

The chain employs TRBV24-1 and TRBJ2-5; 9 nucleotides match TRBD2. The germline gives CDR1 KGHDR, CDR2 SFDVKD. V lost 4 bases, J lost 4 bases, and 15 bases stayed unmatched. This CDR3 comprises 18 residues. DNA of the CDR3: TGTGCCACCAGTGAATCCCCTAGCGGGAAAGTGACGCGAGAGACCCAGTACTTC. Amino acids: CATSESPSGKVTRETQYF.

This clonotype was detected only once. One end of the junction is discordant with germline, which a read error may explain. V gene TRBV7-6 combines with J gene TRBJ2-1; D possibly corresponds to TRBD2 (5 bases). The CDR3 runs 17 residues. Germline-derived CDR1 and CDR2 are SGHVS and FNYEAQ. The DNA of the CDR3 is TGTCCCAGCAGCTTAACCCCCGTTCGGACTTCCTACAATGAGCAGTTCTTC. Translation gives CPSSLTPVRTSYNEQFF.

The chain employs TRBV4-2 and TRBJ2-1, with D possibly matching TRBD2 (6 bases). CDR1 and CDR2 (germline): LGHNA, YNFKEQ. The CDR3 covers 16 residues. V shed 5 bases and J shed 0 bases, with 14 bases lying between them. The CDR3 DNA reads as TGTGCCAGCAGCGGCCGGTTTAGCGGCTCCTACAATGAGCAGTTCTTC. Translating gives CASSGRFSGSYNEQFF.

V usage is TRBV20-1 and J usage is TRBJ2-7; TRBD1 matches at 9 bases. CDR1 and CDR2 (germline): DFQATT, SNEGSKA (reference sequence). After removal of 8 bases from V and 4 bases from J, the junction contained 15 bases not matched to a gene. The CDR3 runs 15 residues. The CDR3 DNA reads TGCAGTCCCACCGAAGCCGGGACAGGGATTTACGAGCAGTACTTC. As protein: CSPTEAGTGIYEQYF.

The chain employs TRBV7-2 and TRBJ2-1; D is possibly TRBD1 (5 bases). The CDR3 is 13 residues long. Looked up from germline, CDR1 is SGHTA and CDR2 is FQGNSA. The V and J ends lost 5 bases and 8 bases respectively, with 13 bases between them. The CDR3 bases are TGTGCCAGCAGCCCTAGACAGCCCTATGAGCAGTTCTTC. This encodes CASSPRQPYEQFF.

This clonotype was picked up a small number of times. The chain couples TRBV6-2 or TRBV6-3 to TRBJ2-2, with TRBD2 matching 13 bases. CDR3 size: 17 residues. The germline V gene encodes CDR1 MNHEY and CDR2 SVGEGT. V lost 4 bases to trimming and J lost 2 bases; unmatched junction nucleotides: 4. The CDR3 DNA sequence: TGTGCCAGCAGTTGGACTAGCGGGAGCCTTAACACCGGGGAGCTGTTTTTT. The encoded protein is CASSWTSGSLNTGELFF.

This clonotype was seen only a few times. The rearrangement links TRBV5-5 to TRBJ1-2; tentative D call: TRBD1 (6 bases). CDR1 is SGHKS and CDR2 is YYEKEE in the germline V gene (reference sequence). The V and J ends lost 4 bases and 1 base respectively, with 14 bases between them. The CDR3 contains 15 residues. In nucleotides, the CDR3 is TGTGCCAGCAGCAAGGACAGACTGTTTAACTATGGCTACACCTTC. This gives the protein CASSKDRLFNYGYTF. Based on the CDR3 plus reference TRBV5-5 and TRBJ1-2, the full variable domain is DAGVTQSPTHLIKTRGQQVTLRCSPISGHKSVSWYQQVLGQGPQFIFQYYEKEERGRGNFPDRFSARQFPNYSSELNVNALLLGDSALYLCASSKDRLFNYGYTFGSGTRLTVV.

The table lists this clonotype with a few counts. The gene calls are TRBV2 and TRBJ2-1; D is possibly TRBD1 (6 bases). V was cut by 10 bases and J by 10 bases, with 11 bases left in between. CDR1 SNHLY and CDR2 FYNNEI come from the germline V gene. The CDR3 consists of 10 residues. CDR3 loop: CATQGREQFF. The CDR3 region has the DNA TGTGCCACACAGGGACGGGAGCAGTTCTTC.

This clonotype came up a few times. This rearrangement joins TRBV28 to TRBJ1-1; D not certain. The CDR3 runs 13 residues. V was trimmed by 10 bases and J by 3 bases, leaving 15 bases between them. Germline V gene data show CDR1 as MDHEN and CDR2 as SYDVKM. CDR3: CATRIVSYTEAFF. Written as DNA, the CDR3 is TGTGCCACCCGAATAGTGAGTTACACTGAAGCTTTCTTT.

This clonotype turned up a few times. This sequence joins TRBV13 and TRBJ2-1, with no clear D. V dropped 4 bases and J dropped 6 bases, with 13 bases sitting between them. Germline V gives CDR1 PRHDT, CDR2 FYEKMQ (reference sequence). The CDR3 is made up of 14 amino acids. CDR3 coding DNA: TGTGCCAGCAGCTCCGACTCGGACGGCAATGAGCAGTTCTTC. Protein: CASSSDSDGNEQFF.

This clonotype was recorded a few times. J is TRBJ2-2 and V is TRBV20-1; 8 nucleotides agree with TRBD2. CDR1 DFQATT and CDR2 SNEGSKA come from the germline V gene (reference sequence). The CDR3 has 15 residues. Trimming removed 7 bases from V and 0 bases from J; junction bases left unmatched: 7. As DNA, the CDR3 is TGCAGTGTTCAACGACTAGCGTCGAACACCGGGGAGCTGTTTTTT. Its translation: CSVQRLASNTGELFF.

This clonotype came up a few times. The V and J genes are TRBV19 and TRBJ2-4; D not resolved. CDR1 LNHDA and CDR2 SQIVND come from the germline V gene (reference sequence). The CDR3 covers 13 residues. V gave up 7 bases and J gave up 4 bases, with 11 bases separating them. In nucleotides, the CDR3 is TGTGCCAGTACCATGTTAGGGAAAAACATTCAGTACTTC. It translates to CASTMLGKNIQYF.

This clonotype showed up just a few times. The chain has TRBV19 and TRBJ2-1, with D maybe TRBD2 (6 bases). Germline V gene sequence: CDR1 LNHDA, CDR2 SQIVND (reference sequence). Trimming took 3 bases from V and 4 from J, leaving 16 bases between them. This CDR3 is built from 16 residues. The CDR3 sequence: CASSIGSGGNYNEQFF. The CDR3 bases are TGTGCCAGTAGTATCGGTTCTGGGGGGAATTACAATGAGCAGTTCTTC.